Below, 4 T cell receptor beta chains from the same sample are listed, as sequenced in a study of Tregs in tolerant kidney transplant recipients. TCRdb keeps only in-frame clones here, not all; method: immunoSEQ multiplex PCR. The sample has approximately 260,000 clones, about 86% seen once. Sample: CD4+ T cells from blood. These receptors originate from a human donor in good health.

A few counts support this clone. The chain employs TRBV15 and TRBJ2-7; 7 bases fit TRBD2. J was trimmed by 6 bases and V by 0 bases; bases with no gene match: 5. Germline V gives CDR1 LNHNV, CDR2 YYDKDF (reference sequence). CDR3 size: 14 residues. The CDR3 sequence: CATSREAGVREQYF. The CDR3 coding sequence is TGTGCCACCAGCAGAGAGGCGGGAGTTCGCGAGCAGTACTTC.

The chain recombines TRBV11-3 with TRBJ2-1, with D possibly matching TRBD2 (6 bases). Germline V CDR1 and CDR2: SGHNT, YENEEA. The germline V and J ends were trimmed by 8 bases and 0 bases, with 29 bases remaining between them. The CDR3 extends over 20 amino acids. The CDR3 sequence: CASRVQPGGLGGSSYNEQFF. CDR3 sequence (DNA): TGTGCCAGCCGGGTCCAGCCGGGTGGTTTGGGGGGAAGCTCCTACAATGAGCAGTTCTTC.

This clone was seen a single time. This chain uses TRBV6-6 with TRBJ1-5, with D possibly TRBD1 on 6 matching bases. This CDR3 has 15 amino acids. The V end was cut by 5 bases, the J end by 3 bases, with 14 bases between. Looked up from germline, CDR1 is MNHNY and CDR2 is SVGAGI (reference sequence). The CDR3 reads CASSETGFSNQPQHF. The CDR3 bases are TGTGCCAGCAGTGAGACAGGTTTTTCCAATCAGCCCCAGCATTTT.

This clone was observed a handful of times. This rearrangement joins TRBV5-1 to TRBJ1-1, with 9 bases fitting TRBD1. V lost 5 bases, J lost 5 bases, and 7 bases stayed unmatched. This CDR3 has 14 amino acids. CDR1 is SGHRS and CDR2 is YFSETQ in the germline V gene. The CDR3 loop is CASRSGTGWTEAFF. CDR3 DNA: TGCGCCAGCAGGTCCGGGACAGGGTGGACTGAAGCTTTCTTT.